This T cell receptor beta chain was obtained from a study of cytomegalovirus exposure and HLA in healthy donors. Study outcomes and limitations: According to an earlier analysis, most TCR beta V segments yielded productive rearrangements about 90% or about 30% of the time.

Turning to this clone: Its antigen is currently unknown.

V dropped 4 bases and J dropped 4; count of bases not matched to a gene: 11. CDR3 length: 16 residues. Germline CDR1 and CDR2: MNHNS and SASEGT. The PCR ran on 60 Vbeta and 13 Jbeta primers. The assay was immunoSEQ multiplex PCR, and TCRdb's table has in-frame clones only and misses some. The sample carries 130,000 or so clones, approximately 72% recorded once. This receptor was identified in a woman aged 60 to 75 in good health and CMV-seronegative. The material sequenced was PBMCs. V is TRBV6-1 and J is TRBJ1-1; 8 nucleotides match TRBD1. DNA for the CDR3: TGTGCCAGCAGTGCCCGGGACAGGATAACGGGCACTGAAGCTTTCTTT. This gives the protein CASSARDRITGTEAFF.